These 12 T cell receptor beta chains were all obtained from the same sample, sequenced in a study of cytomegalovirus exposure and HLA in healthy donors. PCR primers comprised 60 Vbeta and 13 Jbeta primers. TCRdb's table, derived via immunoSEQ multiplex PCR, lists solely in-frame clones and lacks some. This table holds 150,000 to 200,000 clones, approximately 84% found once. The sample was PBMCs. These receptors were obtained from a female donor in good health and CMV-seronegative.

As for this clone: One end of the junction does not line up with germline, which may come from a read error. The V and J genes are TRBV30 and TRBJ2-5, with TRBD1 matching over 8 bases. Germline assignment: CDR1 GTSNPN and CDR2 SVGIG (reference sequence). The CDR3 spans 15 residues. The CDR3 here is CALQDRGKAQGTQYF. CDR3 sequence (DNA): TGTGCCTTACAAGACAGGGGAAAGGCCCAAGGGACCCAGTACTTC.

This clone has just a few counts. The J gene is TRBJ1-1, the V gene TRBV5-8; D not certain. The germline CDR1 and CDR2 sequences are SGHTS and YDEGEE. V shed 5 bases and J shed 3 bases, with 5 bases lying between them. The CDR3 has 11 residues. CDR3 residues: CASRRHTEAFF. The CDR3 coding sequence is TGTGCCAGCAGGCGGCACACTGAAGCTTTCTTT.

The chain employs TRBV4-1 and TRBJ2-4; 8 nucleotides agree with TRBD1. The germline V gene encodes CDR1 MGHRA and CDR2 YSYEKL. The CDR3 length is 14 residues. V dropped 1 base and J dropped 8; count of bases not matched to a gene: 4. CDR3: CASSQADREYIQYF. CDR3 bases: TGCGCCAGCAGCCAAGCGGACAGGGAGTACATTCAGTACTTC.

V is TRBV11-2 and J is TRBJ1-4; D not certain. V was cut by 6 bases and J by 2 bases, with 10 bases left in between. The CDR3 has 14 amino acids. Germline V gene lookup returns CDR1 SGHAT and CDR2 FQNNGV. CDR3 in amino acids: CASRHAGTNEKLFF. The CDR3 DNA reads as TGTGCCAGCAGACATGCCGGGACTAATGAAAAACTGTTTTTT.

The V gene is TRBV4-2, the J gene TRBJ2-1, with D unclear. CDR3 size: 15 residues. V gave up 6 bases and J gave up 0 bases, with 12 bases separating them. The V gene's germline CDR1 is LGHNA and CDR2 YNFKEQ. DNA of the CDR3: TGTGCCAGCAGGCCGACTCCGGACTCCTACAATGAGCAGTTCTTC. Translating it yields CASRPTPDSYNEQFF.

This clone has more than one count but fewer than ten. The chain couples TRBV30 to TRBJ1-6, with D maybe TRBD1 (5 bases). The germline CDR1 and CDR2 sequences are GTSNPN and SVGIG (reference sequence). The CDR3 contains 13 residues. Trimming stripped 2 bases from V and 8 bases from J, with 10 bases between. The DNA of the CDR3 is TGTGCCTGGAGTCAGGGATTGGATTCACCCCTCCACTTT. Protein sequence: CAWSQGLDSPLHF.

In the case of this clone: Other DNA sequences of this sample code for an identical CDR3. J is TRBJ2-1 and V is TRBV5-1; 9 positions agree with TRBD1. Trimming cost V 4 bases and J 1 base; bases outside gene matches: 3. Germline V lookup: CDR1 SGHRS, CDR2 YFSETQ. The CDR3 contains 15 residues. In DNA form, the CDR3 reads TGCGCCAGCAGCCCCGGGACAGGGTCCTACAATGAGCAGTTCTTC. Its protein product is CASSPGTGSYNEQFF. The whole variable domain, filled in from reference TRBV5-1 and TRBJ2-1, reads KAGVTQTPRYLIKTRGQQVTLSCSPISGHRSVSWYQQTPGQGLQFLFEYFSETQRNKGNFPGRFSGRQFSNSRSEMNVSTLELGDSALYLCASSPGTGSYNEQFFGPGTRLTVL.

This clone was detected a few times. This rearrangement joins TRBV15 to TRBJ2-3; 9 nucleotides line up with TRBD2. This CDR3 is 14 amino acids long. CDR1 LNHNV and CDR2 YYDKDF come from the germline V gene (reference sequence). V was clipped by 5 bases and J by 2 bases; unmatched bases: 2. Here the CDR3 reads CATSLAGPTDTQYF. The CDR3 coding sequence is TGTGCCACCAGCCTAGCGGGGCCCACAGATACGCAGTATTTT.

The rearrangement links TRBV10-3 to TRBJ2-5; no definite D call. This CDR3 is 13 amino acids long. V lost 7 bases to trimming and J lost 5 bases, with 14 bases between them. Per germline, CDR1 ENHRY and CDR2 SYGVKD. This CDR3 reads CAINLDLGETQYF. The CDR3 DNA follows: TGTGCCATCAATCTCGACCTCGGGGAGACCCAGTACTTC.

This chain uses TRBV5-1 with TRBJ1-1; a possible D gene is TRBD1 (6 bases). V shed 5 bases and J shed 8 bases, with 10 bases lying between them. The CDR3 spans 11 residues. Germline V gene sequence: CDR1 SGHRS, CDR2 YFSETQ. The DNA for the CDR3 is TGCGCCAGCAGTTCCGACAGGGAAGCTTTCTTT. Translation gives CASSSDREAFF.

The chain has TRBV5-1 and TRBJ2-5, with 9 bases that match TRBD2. The CDR3 sequence is 13 residues long. CDR1 and CDR2 from the germline V gene are SGHRS and YFSETQ. With V trimmed by 4 bases and J by 5 bases, 3 bases remained unmatched. CDR3 sequence (DNA): TGCGCCAGCAGCACGGGACTAGCTGAGACCCAGTACTTC. Translation gives CASSTGLAETQYF.

The chain carries TRBV18 and TRBJ2-1; D is unresolved. CDR1 KGHSH and CDR2 LQKENI come from the germline V gene. Trimming stripped 0 bases from V and 6 bases from J, with 6 bases between. CDR3 length: 13 amino acids. The CDR3 nucleotides read TGTGCCAGCTCACCACCGTCCAGCAATGAGCAGTTCTTC. It specifies CASSPPSSNEQFF. The full variable domain, its missing parts supplied by reference TRBV18 and TRBJ2-1, is NAGVMQNPRHLVRRRGQEARLRCSPMKGHSHVYWYRQLPEEGLKFMVYLQKENIIDESGMPKERFSAEFPKEGPSILRIQQVVRGDSAAYFCASSPPSSNEQFFGPGTRLTVL.